Detailed here is one T cell receptor (beta chain). As yet, its antigen is unknown. Described time point: patch test 1, 2 weeks after DPC sensitization. Treatment in this sample: therapeutic diphenylcyclopropenone sensitization with weekly scalp DPC. Donors were 18 to 70-year-old alopecia patients suitable for DPC. This specimen belongs to a study of human T cells and chemical hapten exposure. Study-wide results and limits: TCRs above 1 in 1000 frequency did not change with DPC sensitization. Compared to controls, expanded TCRs made significantly more large clusters of similar CDR3s.

In germline, CDR1 is DFQATT, CDR2 SNEGSKA (reference sequence). V gave up 5 bases and J gave up 4 bases; unmatched junction bases: 10. This CDR3 has 14 residues. Unique molecular identifiers were affixed to discrete cDNA molecules within the library. MiXCR, applied by TCRdb to the RACE reads, yields one record per CDR3 protein. The table has roughly 86,000 distinct CDR3 sequences, roughly a tenth seen once. The sequencing here drew on whole blood, taken in connection with sensitization to the hapten diphenylcyclopropenone (DPC). The gene calls are TRBV20-1 and TRBJ2-5; 7 positions agree with TRBD2. The receptor's source is a man in his forties with alopecia areata. Some clones in this sample may be carry-over from other donors' samples. The CDR3 DNA sequence: TGCAGTGCTCCAGCTGGGCCGGGAGGAGAGACCCAGTACTTC. This gives the protein CSAPAGPGGETQYF.